This T cell receptor (beta chain) was identified in a study of identical twins. This clonotype was picked up many times. MiXCR was run by TCRdb on the 5' RACE reads, yielding one entry per CDR3 protein. The profile shows 200,000 to 250,000 distinct CDR3 sequences, 7.5% of them singletons. Separately, the same data were catalogued under a study of yellow fever vaccine responses in identical twins.

The origin of this receptor is a woman aged 18-29 years in good health. The material sequenced was CD8+ T cells sorted from blood.

CDR3 nucleotides: TGCGCCAGCAGCTTGGATGCGAGTAGCACAGATACGCAGTATTTT. The encoded protein is CASSLDASSTDTQYF. The V gene is TRBV5-1, the J gene TRBJ2-3; D gene uncertain. Germline V gene data show CDR1 as SGHRS and CDR2 as YFSETQ. V was shortened by 0 bases and J by 0 bases, with 8 bases between the two germline ends. The CDR3 has 15 amino acids.